The 15 T cell receptor beta chains reported below all come from one sample, sequenced in a study of T-cell memory formation after mild COVID-19. TCRdb fed the 5' RACE reads into MiXCR, producing one record per CDR3 protein. In the table there are 300,000 to 400,000 distinct CDR3 sequences, 25% to 30% of which are singletons. Sample: PBMCs or a T cell subset sorted from them (not recorded which). The receptors here all came from an adult woman who had mild COVID-19 (a few samples of this study predate the infection). Cell type and time point are not known.

V usage is TRBV2 and J usage is TRBJ1-6; 9 nucleotides match TRBD1. The CDR3 extends over 14 amino acids. J was trimmed by 8 bases and V by 5 bases; bases with no gene match: 4. Germline V gives CDR1 SNHLY, CDR2 FYNNEI. CDR3 loop: CASSPRTGDSPLHF. CDR3 DNA sequence: TGTGCCAGCAGTCCTAGGACAGGGGATTCACCCCTCCACTTT.

The V gene is TRBV5-1, the J gene TRBJ1-1; 7 nucleotides line up with TRBD1. With 4 bases clipped from V and 7 bases from J, the junction kept 7 bases outside the gene matches. CDR3 length equals 13 residues. CDR1 and CDR2 from the germline V gene are SGHRS and YFSETQ. The CDR3 region is CASSGRDSIEAFF. The CDR3 region has the DNA TGCGCCAGCAGCGGTCGGGACAGTATTGAAGCTTTCTTT. Combining the CDR3 with reference TRBV5-1 and TRBJ1-1 gives the whole variable domain KAGVTQTPRYLIKTRGQQVTLSCSPISGHRSVSWYQQTPGQGLQFLFEYFSETQRNKGNFPGRFSGRQFSNSRSEMNVSTLELGDSALYLCASSGRDSIEAFFGQGTRLTVV.

This chain links TRBV6-5 with TRBJ1-1; D unresolved. Trimming shortened V by 0 bases and J by 7 bases, and 15 bases separated the two germline ends. CDR1 is MNHEY and CDR2 is SVGAGI in the germline V gene. The CDR3 is 15 amino acids. The CDR3 sequence: CASSYSVVGRSEAFF. The CDR3 nucleotides read TGTGCCAGCAGTTACTCGGTAGTAGGTCGAAGTGAAGCTTTCTTT.

The chain recombines TRBV20-1 with TRBJ2-5; possible D gene TRBD2, 5 bases. The germline gives CDR1 DFQATT, CDR2 SNEGSKA (reference sequence). V lost 5 bases and J lost 7, with 20 bases in between. The CDR3 has 14 residues. CDR3 amino acids: CSAHVGGTGSTQYF. The DNA for the CDR3 is TGCAGTGCTCATGTCGGAGGTACCGGCTCGACCCAGTACTTC.

The rearrangement joins TRBV12-3 or TRBV12-4 to TRBJ2-5; tentatively, D is TRBD2 (7 bases). V dropped 8 bases and J dropped 5 bases, with 18 bases sitting between them. The CDR3 has 14 residues. The CDR3 loop reads CASGPRGGGETQYF. CDR3 sequence (DNA): TGTGCCAGCGGGCCCCGGGGAGGGGGGGAGACCCAGTACTTC.

This sequence joins TRBV7-8 and TRBJ1-2; D is uncertain. This CDR3 has 14 amino acids. Deletions cut 5 bases from V and 4 bases from J, with 14 bases between. From germline, CDR1 is SGHVS and CDR2 FQNEAQ. CDR3 in amino acids: CASSLIGDAYGYTF. The CDR3 DNA reads as TGTGCCAGCAGCCTAATAGGAGATGCCTATGGCTACACCTTC.

Ten or more counts support this clonotype. The rearrangement joins TRBV10-3 to TRBJ2-3; TRBD1 might be the D (6 bases). V dropped 11 bases and J dropped 2 bases, with 14 bases sitting between them. This CDR3 comprises 13 residues. CDR1 and CDR2 from the germline V gene are ENHRY and SYGVKD. The CDR3 reads CAGRDTHTDTQYF. CDR3 coding DNA: TGTGCCGGCCGGGACACCCACACAGATACGCAGTATTTT.

The gene calls are TRBV5-1 and TRBJ2-2; a possible D gene is TRBD1 (6 bases). The CDR3 sequence is 15 residues long. Trimming took off 5 bases at V and 5 bases at J, with 16 bases between the two ends. Germline CDR1 and CDR2: SGHRS and YFSETQ. The CDR3: CASRVDTGQTGELFF. The CDR3 DNA reads as TGCGCCAGCAGAGTAGATACAGGGCAAACCGGGGAGCTGTTTTTT.

This clonotype was picked up a small number of times. CDR3 loop: CASTPGSWNTEAFF. In nucleotides, the CDR3 is TGTGCCAGCACCCCGGGATCTTGGAACACTGAAGCTTTCTTT. The J gene is TRBJ1-1, the V gene TRBV7-8; D unresolved. Trimming removed 7 bases at V and 1 base at J, with 13 bases between. Per germline, CDR1 SGHVS and CDR2 FQNEAQ. The CDR3 is 14 amino acids.

This clonotype showed up many times. This chain uses TRBV24-1 with TRBJ2-2; 8 bases are a match to TRBD1. V was pared by 6 bases and J by 6 bases, with 5 bases of the junction left unmatched. The germline V gene has CDR1 KGHDR and CDR2 SFDVKD. The CDR3 loop spans 14 amino acids. The CDR3 loop reads CATSSDRGAGELFF. The CDR3 coding sequence is TGTGCCACCAGTTCAGACAGGGGAGCCGGGGAGCTGTTTTTT.

This clonotype appeared a few times. This sequence joins TRBV11-2 and TRBJ1-4; D is possibly TRBD1 (5 bases). The CDR3 sequence is 14 residues long. CDR1 is SGHAT, CDR2 FQNNGV, per germline. V was shortened by 0 bases and J by 8 bases, with 10 bases between the two germline ends. DNA of the CDR3: TGTGCCAGCAGCTTAGATCCGGGGGGAGAAAAACTGTTTTTT. The encoded protein is CASSLDPGGEKLFF. The full variable domain, completed using reference TRBV11-2 and TRBJ1-4, is EAGVAQSPRYKIIEKRQSVAFWCNPISGHATLYWYQQILGQGPKLLIQFQNNGVVDDSQLPKDRFSAERLKGVDSTLKIQPAKLEDSAVYLCASSLDPGGEKLFFGSGTQLSVL.

This clonotype has only a few counts. The rearrangement links TRBV5-6 to TRBJ2-5; perhaps TRBD2 as D (5 bases). Trimming removed 7 bases from V and 4 bases from J, with 11 bases in between. The CDR3 spans 12 residues. Germline V lookup: CDR1 SGHDT, CDR2 YYEEEE. In DNA form, the CDR3 reads TGTGCCAGCGGCGGACTTACAGAGACCCAGTACTTC. This encodes CASGGLTETQYF.

This rearrangement joins TRBV3-1 to TRBJ2-4, with D possibly TRBD1 on 6 matching bases. Germline CDR1 reads LGHDT; CDR2 reads YNNKEL (reference sequence). This CDR3 is built from 17 residues. V lost 0 bases, J lost 6 bases, and 18 bases lay in between. Here the CDR3 reads CASSQDPTGLAANIQYF. In DNA, the CDR3 is TGTGCCAGCAGCCAAGATCCCACAGGGTTGGCCGCAAACATTCAGTACTTC.

The chain carries TRBV12-3 or TRBV12-4 and TRBJ2-3, with D perhaps TRBD2 (7 bases). CDR3 length: 16 amino acids. V was shortened by 5 bases and J by 6 bases, with 21 bases between the two germline ends. In DNA, the CDR3 is TGTGCCAGCAGTACCGGTTTGCGGGGGCTCAAGGATACGCAGTATTTT. Translating gives CASSTGLRGLKDTQYF.

This clonotype was seen a few times. V is TRBV7-8 and J is TRBJ2-1, with TRBD1 as a possible D gene (5 bases). Germline V CDR1 and CDR2: SGHVS, FQNEAQ. CDR3 length: 15 amino acids. V was pared by 4 bases and J by 3 bases, with 13 bases between. In nucleotides, the CDR3 is TGTGCCAGCAGCTCCCGACAGCGTAGCTACAATGAGCAGTTCTTC. Translation gives CASSSRQRSYNEQFF.